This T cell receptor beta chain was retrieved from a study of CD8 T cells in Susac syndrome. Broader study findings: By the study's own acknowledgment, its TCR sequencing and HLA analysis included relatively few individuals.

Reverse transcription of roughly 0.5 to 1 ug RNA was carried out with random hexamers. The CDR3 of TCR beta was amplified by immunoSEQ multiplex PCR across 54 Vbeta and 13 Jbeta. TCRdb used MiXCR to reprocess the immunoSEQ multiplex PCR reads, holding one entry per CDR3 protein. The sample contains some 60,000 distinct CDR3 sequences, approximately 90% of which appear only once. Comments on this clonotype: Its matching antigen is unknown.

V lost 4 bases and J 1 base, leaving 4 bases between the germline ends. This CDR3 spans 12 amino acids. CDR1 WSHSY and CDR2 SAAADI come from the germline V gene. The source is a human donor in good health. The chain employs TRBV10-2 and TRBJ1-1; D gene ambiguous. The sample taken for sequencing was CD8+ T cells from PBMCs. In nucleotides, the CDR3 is TGCGCCAGCAGTGGGGAGAACACTGAAGCTTTCTTT. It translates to CASSGENTEAFF.